This entry features one TCR beta chain sequence. Its antigen is as yet unknown. This may be a read error, as it is one base from a much larger clone. The data originate from a study of prognosis after radiotherapy for stage I lung cancer. Study outcomes and limitations: Between patients with and without metastases, TRBV and TRBJ gene usage reportedly differed. Compared with a median of around 10,000 beforehand, unique TCR clone counts dropped to 6,861 after stereotactic body radiation therapy.

Two-round multiplex PCR, the amplification method, yielded TCR beta CDR3 from genomic DNA. Used in first-round PCR were primers specific to each TRBV and TRBJ gene. TCRdb processed the multiplex PCR reads anew with MiXCR; each CDR3 protein has one entry. Of tens of thousands of distinct CDR3 sequences listed, about 25% are singletons. V was pared by 2 bases and J by 4 bases, with 8 bases of the junction left unmatched. The CDR3 consists of 15 residues. Germline-derived CDR1 and CDR2 are SGHKS and YYEKEE (reference sequence). This clonotype was sampled from a donor at least 50 years old with non-small cell lung cancer. The V and J genes are TRBV5-5 and TRBJ1-2, with 7 bases identical to TRBD1. The sequencing used PBMCs, collected before or after stereotactic body radiation therapy (not recorded which). Here the CDR3 reads CASSFAVGGSYGYTF. The CDR3 DNA is TGTGCCAGCAGCTTTGCGGTAGGGGGCAGCTATGGCTACACCTTC.